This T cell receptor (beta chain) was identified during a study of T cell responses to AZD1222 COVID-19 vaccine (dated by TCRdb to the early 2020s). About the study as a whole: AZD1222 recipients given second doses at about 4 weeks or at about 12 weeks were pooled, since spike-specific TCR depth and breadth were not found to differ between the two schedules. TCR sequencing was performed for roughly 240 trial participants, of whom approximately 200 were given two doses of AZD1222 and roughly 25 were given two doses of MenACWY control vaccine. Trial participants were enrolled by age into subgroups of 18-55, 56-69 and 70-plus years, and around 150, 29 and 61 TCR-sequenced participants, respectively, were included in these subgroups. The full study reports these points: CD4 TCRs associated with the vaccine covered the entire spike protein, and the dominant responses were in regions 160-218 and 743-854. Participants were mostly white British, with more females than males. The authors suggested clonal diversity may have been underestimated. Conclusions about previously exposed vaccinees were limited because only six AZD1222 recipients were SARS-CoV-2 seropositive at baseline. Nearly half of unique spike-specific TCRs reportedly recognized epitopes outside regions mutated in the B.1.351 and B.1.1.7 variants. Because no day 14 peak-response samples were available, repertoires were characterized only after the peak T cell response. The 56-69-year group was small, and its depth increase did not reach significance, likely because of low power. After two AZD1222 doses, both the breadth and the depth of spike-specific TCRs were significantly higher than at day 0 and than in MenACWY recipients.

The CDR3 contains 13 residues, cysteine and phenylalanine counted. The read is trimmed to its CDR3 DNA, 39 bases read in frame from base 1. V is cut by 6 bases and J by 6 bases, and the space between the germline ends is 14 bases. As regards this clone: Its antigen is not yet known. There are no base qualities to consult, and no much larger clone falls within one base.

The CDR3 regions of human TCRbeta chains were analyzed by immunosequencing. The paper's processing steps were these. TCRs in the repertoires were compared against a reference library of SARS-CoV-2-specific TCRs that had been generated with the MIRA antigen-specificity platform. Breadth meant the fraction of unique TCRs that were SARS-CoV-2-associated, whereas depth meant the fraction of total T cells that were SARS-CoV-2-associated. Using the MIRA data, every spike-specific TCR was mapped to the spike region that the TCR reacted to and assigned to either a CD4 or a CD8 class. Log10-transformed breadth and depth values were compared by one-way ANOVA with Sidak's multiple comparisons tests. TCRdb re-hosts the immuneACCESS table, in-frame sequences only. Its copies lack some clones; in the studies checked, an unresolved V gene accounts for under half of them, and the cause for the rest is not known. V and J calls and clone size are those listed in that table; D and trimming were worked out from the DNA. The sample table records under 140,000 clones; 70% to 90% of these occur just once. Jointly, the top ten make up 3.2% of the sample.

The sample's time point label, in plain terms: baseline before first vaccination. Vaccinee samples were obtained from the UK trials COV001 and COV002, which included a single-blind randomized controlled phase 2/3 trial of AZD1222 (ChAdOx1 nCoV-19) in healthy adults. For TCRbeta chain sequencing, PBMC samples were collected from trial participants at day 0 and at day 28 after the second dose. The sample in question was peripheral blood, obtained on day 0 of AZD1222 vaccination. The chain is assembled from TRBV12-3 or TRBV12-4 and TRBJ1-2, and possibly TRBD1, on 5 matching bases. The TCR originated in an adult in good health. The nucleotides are TGTGCCAGCAGGACCGGGGGGAGGAATGGCTACACCTTC. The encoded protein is CASRTGGRNGYTF.